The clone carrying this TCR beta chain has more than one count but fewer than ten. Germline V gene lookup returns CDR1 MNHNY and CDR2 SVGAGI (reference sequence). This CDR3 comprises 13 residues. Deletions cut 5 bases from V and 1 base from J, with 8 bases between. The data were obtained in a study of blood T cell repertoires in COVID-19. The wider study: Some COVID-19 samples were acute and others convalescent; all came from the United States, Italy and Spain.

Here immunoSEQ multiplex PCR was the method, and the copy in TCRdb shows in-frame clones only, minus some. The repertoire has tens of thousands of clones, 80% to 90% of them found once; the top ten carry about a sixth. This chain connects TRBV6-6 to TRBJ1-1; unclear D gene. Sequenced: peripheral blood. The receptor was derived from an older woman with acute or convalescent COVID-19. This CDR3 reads CASSATGNTEAFF. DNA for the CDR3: TGTGCCAGCAGTGCGACGGGGAACACTGAAGCTTTCTTT.